These 5 T cell receptor beta chains came from one sample sequenced in a study of identical twins. TCRdb itself ran the 5' RACE reads through MiXCR, one entry per CDR3 protein. The sample carries 500,000 to 650,000 distinct CDR3 sequences, approximately 20% recorded once. This sample also belongs to another study, concerning yellow fever vaccine responses in identical twins.

Input material: CD4+ T cells sorted from blood. The receptor source for this set is a woman younger than 35 in good health.

The rearrangement links TRBV20-1 to TRBJ2-5; 8 nucleotides agree with TRBD1. The CDR3 has 12 residues. V was pared by 6 bases and J by 5 bases, with 5 bases of the junction left unmatched. CDR1 is DFQATT and CDR2 is SNEGSKA in the germline V gene (reference sequence). CDR3 amino acids: CSAFRGQETQYF. The DNA for the CDR3 is TGCAGTGCCTTCAGGGGGCAGGAGACCCAGTACTTC.

The V and J genes are TRBV12-3 or TRBV12-4 and TRBJ2-1; no clear D gene. CDR3 length: 13 amino acids. V lost 2 bases and J lost 3, with 5 bases in between. Here the CDR3 reads CASSLNSYNEQFF. In DNA, the CDR3 is TGTGCCAGCAGTTTAAACAGCTACAATGAGCAGTTCTTC.

The chain uses TRBV7-2 and TRBJ2-5; D call uncertain. Germline V gene lookup returns CDR1 SGHTA and CDR2 FQGNSA. The germline V and J ends were trimmed by 4 bases and 4 bases, with 13 bases remaining between them. There are 14 residues in the CDR3. CDR3 DNA sequence: TGTGCCAGCAGCTCGGGCCTCGTGGGAGAGACCCAGTACTTC. This codes for CASSSGLVGETQYF.

The V gene is TRBV12-3 or TRBV12-4, the J gene TRBJ2-2; a possible D gene is TRBD1 (6 bases). The CDR3 covers 15 residues. V was shortened by 5 bases and J by 6 bases, with 16 bases between the two germline ends. The CDR3 region is CASSIQGGLAGELFF. CDR3 in DNA: TGTGCCAGCAGTATACAGGGTGGGTTGGCCGGGGAGCTGTTTTTT.

V gene TRBV12-3 or TRBV12-4 combines with J gene TRBJ2-4; unclear D gene. This CDR3 has 12 amino acids. The V end was cut by 5 bases, the J end by 2 bases, with 4 bases between. The CDR3 loop is CASSPSKNIQYF. CDR3 DNA sequence: TGTGCCAGCAGTCCGTCCAAAAACATTCAGTACTTC.